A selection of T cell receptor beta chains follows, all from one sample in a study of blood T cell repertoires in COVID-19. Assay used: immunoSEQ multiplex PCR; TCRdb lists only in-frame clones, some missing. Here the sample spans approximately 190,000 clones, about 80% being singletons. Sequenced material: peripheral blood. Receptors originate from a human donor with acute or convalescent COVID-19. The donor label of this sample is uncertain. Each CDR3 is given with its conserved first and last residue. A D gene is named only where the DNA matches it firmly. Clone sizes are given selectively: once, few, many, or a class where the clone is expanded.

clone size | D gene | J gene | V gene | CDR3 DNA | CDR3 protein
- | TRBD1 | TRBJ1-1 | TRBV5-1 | TGCGCCAGCAGCTTGGAGGGGGCTAAAACTGAAGCTTTCTTT | CASSLEGAKTEAFF
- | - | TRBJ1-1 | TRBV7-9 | TGTGCCAGCAGTTATCGATCAGGGAACACTGAAGCTTTCTTT | CASSYRSGNTEAFF
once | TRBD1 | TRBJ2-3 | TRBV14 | TGTGCCAGCAGCGCACGGGACAGGGGAGGTACAGATACGCAGTATTTT | CASSARDRGGTDTQYF
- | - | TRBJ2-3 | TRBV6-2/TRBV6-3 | TGTGCCAGCAGTTACAGAGGACAAGTCACAGATACGCAGTATTTT | CASSYRGQVTDTQYF
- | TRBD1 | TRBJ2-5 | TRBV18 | TGTGCCAGCTCACCACTTGGGACAGACCAAGAGACCCAGTACTTC | CASSPLGTDQETQYF
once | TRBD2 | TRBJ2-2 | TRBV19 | TGTGCCAGTAGAAATATGGGGGAGGGCCTCGCCGGGGAGCTGTTTTTT | CASRNMGEGLAGELFF
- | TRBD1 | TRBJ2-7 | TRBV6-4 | TGTGCCAGCAGCCTCGAGCAGGGGGCTTTCTACGAGCAGTACTTC | CASSLEQGAFYEQYF
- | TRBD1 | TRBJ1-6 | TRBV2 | TGTGCCAGCAGTGGGACAGGGAGAAATTCACCCCTCCACTTT | CASSGTGRNSPLHF
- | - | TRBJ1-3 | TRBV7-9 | TGTGCCAGCAGCTTGGGGCAGACTGGAAACACCATATATTTT | CASSLGQTGNTIYF
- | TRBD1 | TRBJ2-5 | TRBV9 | TGTGCCAGCAGTGCCGACAGGGCCGAGACCCAGTACTTC | CASSADRAETQYF
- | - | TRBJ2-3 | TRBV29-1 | TGCAGCGTTGTTACGGTAACGCAGTATTTT | CSVVTVTQYF
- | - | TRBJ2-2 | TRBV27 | TGTGCCAGCAGACCCCTGTCAGGGGACACCGGGGAGCTGTTTTTT | CASRPLSGDTGELFF
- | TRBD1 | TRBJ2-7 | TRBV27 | TGTGCCAGCAGTTTACAGGGGACAGGCCCGGCCTACGAGCAGTACTTC | CASSLQGTGPAYEQYF
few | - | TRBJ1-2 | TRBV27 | TGTGCCAGCAGCCCCCGGGCGGGCTATGGCTACACCTTC | CASSPRAGYGYTF
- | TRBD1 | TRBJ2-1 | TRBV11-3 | TGTGCCAGCAGCTTTGGGACAGGAATTTACAATGAGCAGTTCTTC | CASSFGTGIYNEQFF
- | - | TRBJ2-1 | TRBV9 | TGTGCCAGCAGCGTAGACAGGTTTAATGAGCAGTTCTTC | CASSVDRFNEQFF
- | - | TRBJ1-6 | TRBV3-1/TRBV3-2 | TGTGCCAGCAGCCAAGATAACTTCGGGGGGGCGAATTCACCCCTCCACTTT | CASSQDNFGGANSPLHF
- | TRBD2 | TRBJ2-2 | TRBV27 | TGTGCCAGCAGTCCTAGCGGGAGGTTCGCCGGGGAGCTGTTTTTT | CASSPSGRFAGELFF
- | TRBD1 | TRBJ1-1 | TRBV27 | TGTGCCAGCAGTTTAAGGGGTGGGACAGGGGCGTTTCGGAACACTGAAGCTTTCTTT | CASSLRGGTGAFRNTEAFF
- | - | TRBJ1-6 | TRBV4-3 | TGCGCCAGCAGCCAAGATTGGAGGACAGAAAGGTCCTATAATTCACCCCTCCACTTT | CASSQDWRTERSYNSPLHF
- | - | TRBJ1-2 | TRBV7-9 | TGTGCCAGCAGCCCCCCTAAAATCGGGATAAACTATGGCTACACCTTC | CASSPPKIGINYGYTF
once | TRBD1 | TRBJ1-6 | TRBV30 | TGTGCCTGGAGTGTGACAGGGAAGGATTCACCCCTCCACTTT | CAWSVTGKDSPLHF
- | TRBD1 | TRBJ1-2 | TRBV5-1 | TGCGCCAGCAGCGCCGGACAGGGGCCTCCATATGGCTACACCTTC | CASSAGQGPPYGYTF
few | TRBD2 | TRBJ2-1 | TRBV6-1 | TGTGCCAGCAGTGAAGCCCGGGGCCGGGACTATAAACTTCGGCAGTTCTTC | CASSEARGRDYKLRQFF
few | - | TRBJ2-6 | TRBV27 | TGTGCCAGCAGCCCCCGACTACTACTTTCTGGGGCCAACGTCCTGACTTTC | CASSPRLLLSGANVLTF
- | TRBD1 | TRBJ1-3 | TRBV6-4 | TGTGCCAGCAGTGACTCGAGGGACAGGCTCTCTGGAAACACCATATATTTT | CASSDSRDRLSGNTIYF
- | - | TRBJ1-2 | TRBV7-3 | TGTGCCAGCAGCTTAAAGTTGGGAACAGGGTTCGTAGGCTATGGCTACACCTTC | CASSLKLGTGFVGYGYTF
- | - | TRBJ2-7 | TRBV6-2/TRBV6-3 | TGTGCCAGCAGTTACCCCCCGCACGGGGCCTACGAGCAGTACTTC | CASSYPPHGAYEQYF
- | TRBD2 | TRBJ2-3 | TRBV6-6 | TGTGCCAGCAGTCATGGGGACTATGGCACAGATACGCAGTATTTT | CASSHGDYGTDTQYF
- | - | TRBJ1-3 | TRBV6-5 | TGTGCCAGCAGTTACACAGCTGGAAACACCATATATTTT | CASSYTAGNTIYF
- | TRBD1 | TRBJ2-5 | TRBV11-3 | TGTGCCAGCAGCGACAGGGGAAAGAGGGAGACCCAGTACTTC | CASSDRGKRETQYF
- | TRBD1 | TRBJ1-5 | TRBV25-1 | TGTGCCAGCAGGGACAGGGGTAGCAATCAGCCCCAGCATTTT | CASRDRGSNQPQHF
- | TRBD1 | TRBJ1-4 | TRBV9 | TGTGCCAGCAGCGTCGGGGGACAGCAAAATGAAAAACTGTTTTTT | CASSVGGQQNEKLFF
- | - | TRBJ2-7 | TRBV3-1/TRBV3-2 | TGTGCCAGCAGCCCTGCGGCCTACGAGCAGTACTTC | CASSPAAYEQYF
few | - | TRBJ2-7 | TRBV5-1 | TGCGCCAGCAGCTTGAACCCCGGGAGTGGGGCCTACGAGCAGTACTTC | CASSLNPGSGAYEQYF
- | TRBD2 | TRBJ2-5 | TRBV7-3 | TGTGCCAGCAGCCGCGGACTAGCGGGATCGCTCGGGTACCAAGAGACCCAGTACTTC | CASSRGLAGSLGYQETQYF
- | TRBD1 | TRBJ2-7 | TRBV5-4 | TGTGCCAGCAGCAACGGACAGGGAAGCAACGAGCAGTACTTC | CASSNGQGSNEQYF
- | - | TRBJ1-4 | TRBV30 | TGTGCCTGGAACCTACGGGAGGAAAAACTGTTTTTT | CAWNLREEKLFF
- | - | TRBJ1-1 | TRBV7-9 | TGTGCCAGCAGCATGCTAACTGAAGCTTTCTTT | CASSMLTEAFF
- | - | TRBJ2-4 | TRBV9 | TGTGCCAGCAGCGTAGAAGGGACACAGAAAAACATTCAGTACTTC | CASSVEGTQKNIQYF
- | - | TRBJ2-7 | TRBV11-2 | TGTGCCAGCAGCCCCGGGGGTTTCTCCTACGAGCAGTACTTC | CASSPGGFSYEQYF
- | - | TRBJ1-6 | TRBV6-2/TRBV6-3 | TGTGCCAGCAGTTACGGTCAGCGGGACTCACCCCTCCACTTT | CASSYGQRDSPLHF
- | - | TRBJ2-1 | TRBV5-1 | TGCGCCAGCAGCTCGGTCGATCGAGGGGAGCAGTTCTTC | CASSSVDRGEQFF
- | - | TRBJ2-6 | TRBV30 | TGTGCCTGGTGGGGGAAGTCAGGGACTTTAGGGGCCAACGTCCTGACTTTC | CAWWGKSGTLGANVLTF
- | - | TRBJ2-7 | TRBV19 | TGTGCCAGTAGTATGTCAGCGGCCGTCCCCTACGAGCAGTACTTC | CASSMSAAVPYEQYF
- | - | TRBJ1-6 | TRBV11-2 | TGTGCCAGCAGCTTAGAGGGCGGGAATTCACCCCTCCACTTT | CASSLEGGNSPLHF
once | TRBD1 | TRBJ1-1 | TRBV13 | TGTGCCAGCAGCTTACGTGGGACAGTAACGATTTACACTGAAGCTTTCTTT | CASSLRGTVTIYTEAFF
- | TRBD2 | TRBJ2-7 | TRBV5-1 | TGCGCCAGCAGCTTATGGGGCGGGAGGGACGAGCAGTACTTC | CASSLWGGRDEQYF
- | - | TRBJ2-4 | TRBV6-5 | TGTGCCAGCACCAGGATAGCCAAAAACATTCAGTACTTC | CASTRIAKNIQYF
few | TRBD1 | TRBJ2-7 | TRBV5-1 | TGCGCCAGTGCCCAACGCCCGACAGGGGAATCTTCCGAGCAGTACTTC | CASAQRPTGESSEQYF
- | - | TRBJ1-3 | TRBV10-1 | TGCGCCAGCAGTGAGGGGAGCTCTGGAAACACCATATATTTT | CASSEGSSGNTIYF
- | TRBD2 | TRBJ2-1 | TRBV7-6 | TGTGCCAGCAGCCGGCGGTCGGGAGGGAGAAGTAGGACCTACAATGAGCAGTTCTTC | CASSRRSGGRSRTYNEQFF
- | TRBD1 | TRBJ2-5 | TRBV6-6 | TGTGCCAGCAGTTACGGAGACAGGGGGCGAGAGACCCAGTACTTC | CASSYGDRGRETQYF
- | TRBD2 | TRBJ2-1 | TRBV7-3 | TGTGCCAGCAGCTTAACGGGACTAGCGAATAATGAGCAGTTCTTC | CASSLTGLANNEQFF
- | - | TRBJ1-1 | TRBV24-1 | TGTGCCACCAGGGGAACAGGGTACACTGAAGCTTTCTTT | CATRGTGYTEAFF